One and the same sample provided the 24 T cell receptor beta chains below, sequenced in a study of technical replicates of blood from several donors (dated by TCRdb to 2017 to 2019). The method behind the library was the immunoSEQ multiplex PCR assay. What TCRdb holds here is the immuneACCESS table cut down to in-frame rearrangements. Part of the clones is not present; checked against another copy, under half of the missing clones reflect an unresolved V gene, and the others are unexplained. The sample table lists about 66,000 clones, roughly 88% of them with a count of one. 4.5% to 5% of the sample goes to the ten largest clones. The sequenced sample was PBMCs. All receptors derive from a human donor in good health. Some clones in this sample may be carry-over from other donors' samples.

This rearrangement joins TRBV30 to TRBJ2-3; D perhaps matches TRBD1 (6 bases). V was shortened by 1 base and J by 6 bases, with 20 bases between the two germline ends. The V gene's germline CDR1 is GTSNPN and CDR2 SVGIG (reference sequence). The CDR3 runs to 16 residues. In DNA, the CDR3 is TGTGCCTGGAGTGGGGAACAGGGCTGGCGGTCGGATACGCAGTATTTT. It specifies CAWSGEQGWRSDTQYF.

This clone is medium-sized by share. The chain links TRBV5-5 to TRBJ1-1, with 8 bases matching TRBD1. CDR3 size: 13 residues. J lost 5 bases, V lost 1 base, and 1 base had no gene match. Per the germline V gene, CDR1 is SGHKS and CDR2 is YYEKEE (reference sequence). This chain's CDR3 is CASSLNRGTEAFF. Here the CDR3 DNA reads TGTGCCAGCAGCTTGAACAGGGGGACTGAAGCTTTCTTT.

The CDR3 DNA reads as TGTGCCAGCAGACATAGCGGGGGGACAGATACGCAGTATTTT. Translated: CASRHSGGTDTQYF. The rearrangement links TRBV27 to TRBJ2-3; 10 bases line up with TRBD2. The CDR3 covers 14 residues. Germline loops: CDR1 MNHEY, CDR2 SMNVEV (reference sequence). The ends lost 6 bases at V and 3 bases at J; junction bases unmatched: 3.

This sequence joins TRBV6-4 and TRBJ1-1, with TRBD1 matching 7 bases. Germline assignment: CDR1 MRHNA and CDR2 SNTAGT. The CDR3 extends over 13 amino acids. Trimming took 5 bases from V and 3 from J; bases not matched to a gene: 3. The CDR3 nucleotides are TGTGCCAGCAGTAAAACAGGGGACACTGAAGCTTTCTTT. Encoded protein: CASSKTGDTEAFF.

In nucleotides, the CDR3 is TGTGCCAGCAGCTTATCATCGACTGTCCCCTACAATGAGCAGTTCTTC. It is translated as CASSLSSTVPYNEQFF. The rearrangement uses TRBV11-1 and TRBJ2-1; D gene unclear. With 2 bases removed from V and 2 bases from J, the gap between germline ends came to 13 bases. The CDR3 extends over 16 amino acids. Germline values: CDR1 SGHAT, CDR2 FQDESV (reference sequence).

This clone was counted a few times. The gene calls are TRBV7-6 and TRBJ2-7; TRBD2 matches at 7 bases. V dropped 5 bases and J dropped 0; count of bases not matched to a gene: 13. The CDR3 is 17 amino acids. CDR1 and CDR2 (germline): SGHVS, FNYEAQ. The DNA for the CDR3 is TGTGCCAGCAGCCAAAATACGGGGGGAGGTTACTCCTACGAGCAGTACTTC. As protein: CASSQNTGGGYSYEQYF.

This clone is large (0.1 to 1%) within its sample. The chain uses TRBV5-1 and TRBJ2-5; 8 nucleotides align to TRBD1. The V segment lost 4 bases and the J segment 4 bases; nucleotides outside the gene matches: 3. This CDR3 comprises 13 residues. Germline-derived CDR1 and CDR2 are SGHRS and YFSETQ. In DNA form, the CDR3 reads TGCGCCAGCAGCGCGGACAGGGTAGAGACCCAGTACTTC. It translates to CASSADRVETQYF. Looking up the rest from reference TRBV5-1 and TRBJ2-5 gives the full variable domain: KAGVTQTPRYLIKTRGQQVTLSCSPISGHRSVSWYQQTPGQGLQFLFEYFSETQRNKGNFPGRFSGRQFSNSRSEMNVSTLELGDSALYLCASSADRVETQYFGPGTRLLVL.

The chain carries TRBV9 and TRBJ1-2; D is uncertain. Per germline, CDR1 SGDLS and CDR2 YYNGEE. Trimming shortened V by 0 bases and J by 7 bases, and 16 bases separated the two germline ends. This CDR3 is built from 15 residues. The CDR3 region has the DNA TGTGCCAGCAGCGTAGACAACGGACCCCGGGGTGGCTACACCTTC. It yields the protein CASSVDNGPRGGYTF.

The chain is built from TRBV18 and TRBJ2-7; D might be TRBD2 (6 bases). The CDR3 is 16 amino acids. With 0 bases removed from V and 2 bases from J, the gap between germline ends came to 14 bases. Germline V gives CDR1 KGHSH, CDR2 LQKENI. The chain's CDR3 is CASSPPVGSLTYEQYF. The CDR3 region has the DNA TGTGCCAGCTCACCACCGGTCGGGAGTCTAACCTACGAGCAGTACTTC.

In nucleotides, the CDR3 is TGTGCCAGCAGCTTAGATAGGTGGAGTGAAAAACTGTTTTTT. Amino acid sequence: CASSLDRWSEKLFF. The chain employs TRBV7-9 and TRBJ1-4; D is unresolved. The CDR3 runs 14 residues. CDR1 is SEHNR, CDR2 FQNEAQ, per germline (reference sequence). V dropped 1 base and J dropped 7 bases, with 10 bases sitting between them.

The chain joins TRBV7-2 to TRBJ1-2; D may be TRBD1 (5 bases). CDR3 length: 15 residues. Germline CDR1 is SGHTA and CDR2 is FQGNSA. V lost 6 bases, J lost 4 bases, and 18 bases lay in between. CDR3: CASSKPGGGLYGYTF. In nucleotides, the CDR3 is TGTGCCAGCAGTAAACCCGGGGGAGGCCTCTATGGCTACACCTTC.

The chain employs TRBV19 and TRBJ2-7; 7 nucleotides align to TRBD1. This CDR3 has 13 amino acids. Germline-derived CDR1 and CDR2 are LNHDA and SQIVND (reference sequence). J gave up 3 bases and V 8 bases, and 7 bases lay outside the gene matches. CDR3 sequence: CASGPGQIYEQYF. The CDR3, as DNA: TGTGCCAGTGGGCCGGGACAGATCTACGAGCAGTACTTC.

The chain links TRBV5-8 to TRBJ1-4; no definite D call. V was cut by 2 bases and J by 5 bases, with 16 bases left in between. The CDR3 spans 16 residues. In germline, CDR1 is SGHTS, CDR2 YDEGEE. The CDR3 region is CASSFGVATHNEKLFF. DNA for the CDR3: TGTGCCAGCAGCTTTGGAGTGGCGACCCACAATGAAAAACTGTTTTTT.

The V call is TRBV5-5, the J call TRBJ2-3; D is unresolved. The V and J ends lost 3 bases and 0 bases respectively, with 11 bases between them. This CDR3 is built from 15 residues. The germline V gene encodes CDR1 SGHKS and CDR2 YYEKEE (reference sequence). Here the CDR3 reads CASSSVPVSTDTQYF. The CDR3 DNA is TGTGCCAGCAGCTCCGTTCCAGTGAGCACAGATACGCAGTATTTT.

CDR3 nucleotide sequence: TGTGCCAGCAGCTTGGATCGGGTGGAAATGATCACAGATACGCAGTATTTT. This gives the protein CASSLDRVEMITDTQYF. The genes are TRBV7-2 and TRBJ2-3; D is ambiguous. The germline V and J ends were trimmed by 3 bases and 2 bases, with 18 bases remaining between them. This CDR3 is 17 amino acids long. In germline, CDR1 is SGHTA, CDR2 FQGNSA.

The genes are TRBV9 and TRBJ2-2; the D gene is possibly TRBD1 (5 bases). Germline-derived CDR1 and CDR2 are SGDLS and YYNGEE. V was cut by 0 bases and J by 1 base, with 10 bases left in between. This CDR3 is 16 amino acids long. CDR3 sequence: CASSVESTGNTGELFF. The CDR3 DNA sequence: TGTGCCAGCAGCGTAGAATCCACAGGGAACACCGGGGAGCTGTTTTTT.

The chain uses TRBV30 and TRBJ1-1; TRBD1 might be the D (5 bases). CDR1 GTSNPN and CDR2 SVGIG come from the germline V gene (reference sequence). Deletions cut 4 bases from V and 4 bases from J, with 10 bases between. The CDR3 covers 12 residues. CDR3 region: CAWNGGGTEAFF. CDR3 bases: TGTGCCTGGAACGGGGGGGGCACTGAAGCTTTCTTT.

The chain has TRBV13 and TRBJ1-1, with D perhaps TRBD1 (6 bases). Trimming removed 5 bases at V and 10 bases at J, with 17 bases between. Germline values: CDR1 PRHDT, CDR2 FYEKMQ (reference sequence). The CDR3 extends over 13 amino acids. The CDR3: CASSPMERGGAFF. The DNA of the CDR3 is TGTGCCAGCAGCCCCATGGAGAGGGGGGGAGCTTTCTTT. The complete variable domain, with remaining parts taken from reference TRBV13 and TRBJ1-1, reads AAGVIQSPRHLIKEKRETATLKCYPIPRHDTVYWYQQGPGQDPQFLISFYEKMQSDKGSIPDRFSAQQFSDYHSELNMSSLELGDSALYFCASSPMERGGAFFGQGTRLTVV.

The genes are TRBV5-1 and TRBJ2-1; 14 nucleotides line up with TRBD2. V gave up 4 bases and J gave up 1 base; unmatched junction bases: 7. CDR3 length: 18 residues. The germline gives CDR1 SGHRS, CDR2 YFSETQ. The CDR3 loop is CASSRSGTSGSSYNEQFF. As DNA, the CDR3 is TGCGCCAGCAGCCGATCCGGGACTAGCGGGAGTTCCTACAATGAGCAGTTCTTC.

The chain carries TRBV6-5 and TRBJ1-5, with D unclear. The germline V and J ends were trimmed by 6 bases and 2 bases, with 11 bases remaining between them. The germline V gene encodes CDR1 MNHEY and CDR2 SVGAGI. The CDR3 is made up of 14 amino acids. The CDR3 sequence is CASSPEGGNQPQHF. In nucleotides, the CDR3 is TGTGCCAGCAGCCCAGAGGGAGGCAATCAGCCCCAGCATTTT.

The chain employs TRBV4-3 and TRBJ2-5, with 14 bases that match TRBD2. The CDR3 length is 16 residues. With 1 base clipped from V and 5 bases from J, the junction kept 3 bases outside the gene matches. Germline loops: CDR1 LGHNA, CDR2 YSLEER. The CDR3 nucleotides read TGCGCCAGCAGCCAAGGACTAGCGGGGGGGCCGGAGACCCAGTACTTC. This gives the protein CASSQGLAGGPETQYF.

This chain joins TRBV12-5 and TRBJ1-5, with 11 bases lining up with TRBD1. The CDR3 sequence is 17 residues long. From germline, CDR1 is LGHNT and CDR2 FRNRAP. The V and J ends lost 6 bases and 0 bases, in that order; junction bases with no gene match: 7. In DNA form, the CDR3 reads TGTGCTAGTGGCCCGGACAGGGGGCAGGATAGCAATCAGCCCCAGCATTTT. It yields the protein CASGPDRGQDSNQPQHF.

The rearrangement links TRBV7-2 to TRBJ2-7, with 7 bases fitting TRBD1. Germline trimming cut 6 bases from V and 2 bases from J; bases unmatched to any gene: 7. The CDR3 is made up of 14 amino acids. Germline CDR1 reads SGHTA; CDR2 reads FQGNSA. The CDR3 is CASRPQGVTYEQYF. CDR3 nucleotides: TGTGCCAGCAGACCTCAGGGGGTCACCTACGAGCAGTACTTC. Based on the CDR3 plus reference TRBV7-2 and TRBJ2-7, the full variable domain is GAGVSQSPSNKVTEKGKDVELRCDPISGHTALYWYRQSLGQGLEFLIYFQGNSAPDKSGLPSDRFSAERTGGSVSTLTIQRTQQEDSAVYLCASRPQGVTYEQYFGPGTRLTVT.

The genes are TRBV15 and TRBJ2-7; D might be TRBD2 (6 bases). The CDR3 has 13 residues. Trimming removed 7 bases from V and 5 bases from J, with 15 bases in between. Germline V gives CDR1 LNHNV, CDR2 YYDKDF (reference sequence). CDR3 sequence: CATTPFSGDEQYF. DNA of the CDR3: TGTGCCACCACCCCTTTCTCGGGGGACGAGCAGTACTTC.